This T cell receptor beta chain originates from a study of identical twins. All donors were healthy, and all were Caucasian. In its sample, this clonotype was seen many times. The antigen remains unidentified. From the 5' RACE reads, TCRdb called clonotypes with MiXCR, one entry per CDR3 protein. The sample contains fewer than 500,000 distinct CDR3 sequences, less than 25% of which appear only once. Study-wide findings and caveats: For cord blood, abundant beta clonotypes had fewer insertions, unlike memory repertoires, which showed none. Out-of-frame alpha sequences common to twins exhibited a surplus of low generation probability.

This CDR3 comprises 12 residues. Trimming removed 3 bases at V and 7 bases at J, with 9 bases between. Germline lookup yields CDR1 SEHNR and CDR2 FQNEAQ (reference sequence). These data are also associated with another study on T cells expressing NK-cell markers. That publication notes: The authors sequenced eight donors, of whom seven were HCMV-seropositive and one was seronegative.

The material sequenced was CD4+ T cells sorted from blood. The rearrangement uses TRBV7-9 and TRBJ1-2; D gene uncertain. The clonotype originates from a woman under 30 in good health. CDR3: CASSFHGGGYTF. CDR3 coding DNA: TGTGCCAGCAGCTTCCATGGAGGTGGCTACACCTTC.